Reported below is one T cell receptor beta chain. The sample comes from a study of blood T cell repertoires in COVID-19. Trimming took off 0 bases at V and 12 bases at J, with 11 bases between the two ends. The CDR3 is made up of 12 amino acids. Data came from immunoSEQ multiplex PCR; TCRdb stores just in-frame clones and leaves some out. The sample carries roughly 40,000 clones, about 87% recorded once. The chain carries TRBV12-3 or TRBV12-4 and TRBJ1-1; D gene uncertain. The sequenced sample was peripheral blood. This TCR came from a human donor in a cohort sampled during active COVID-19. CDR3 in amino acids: CASSLAVPLTFF. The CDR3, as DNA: TGTGCCAGCAGTTTAGCGGTTCCCCTAACTTTCTTT.